This record looks at one T cell receptor (beta chain) sequence and its context. Its antigen is undetermined. The entry originates in a study of CD8 T cell repertoires and HIV-1 epitope variants. Whole-study context: Separate wells received one of Twenty-five Gag or Nef variant peptides.

The trim removed 2 bases at V and 9 bases at J, leaving 5 bases unmatched. Germline V gene data show CDR1 as MNHEY and CDR2 as SMNVEV (reference sequence). CDR3 length: 14 amino acids. Study-wide results and limits: Beta chains alone show antigen proliferation, not cytokine profile or function. The TAALDMSHF plasma variant had no responses, unlike KF9 (about five clonotypes) and HW9 (one).

TCR beta CDR3 was sequenced at survey depth on immunoSEQ. Clones were read by immunoSEQ multiplex PCR, and TCRdb kept only the in-frame ones, dropping some. Found here are a few thousand clones, 50% to 75% of them singletons; the top ten hold around 43%. The chain links TRBV27 to TRBJ2-1; TRBD2 matches 9 bases. This clonotype originated in a male donor with HIV. Sample: cultured CD8+ T cells derived from PBMCs. This CDR3 is CASSLGLAGSEQFF. The CDR3 region has the DNA TGTGCCAGCAGTTTAGGTCTAGCGGGAAGTGAGCAGTTCTTC.